Below, 25 T cell receptor beta chains from the same sample are listed, as sequenced in a study of control samples from healthy donors and cancer patients. The assay was immunoSEQ multiplex PCR, and TCRdb's table has in-frame clones only and misses some. The sample lists around 80,000 clones; about 94% were seen once. The material sequenced was blood. The receptor set was obtained from a woman aged 25 to 39 in good health.

This chain joins TRBV11-2 and TRBJ2-5; D is ambiguous. This CDR3 spans 15 amino acids. Trimming pared 0 bases from V and 4 bases from J, leaving 12 bases between. CDR1 and CDR2 from the germline V gene are SGHAT and FQNNGV. The CDR3 reads CASSLETQPRETQYF. Written as DNA, the CDR3 is TGTGCCAGCAGCTTAGAGACTCAGCCTAGAGAGACCCAGTACTTC.

The rearrangement uses TRBV2 and TRBJ1-6, with D unclear. This CDR3 is built from 12 residues. V lost 3 bases and J 7 bases, leaving 4 bases between the germline ends. Germline-derived CDR1 and CDR2 are SNHLY and FYNNEI. CDR3 region: CASSETNSPLHF. CDR3 DNA: TGTGCCAGCAGTGAGACCAATTCACCCCTCCACTTT.

The genes are TRBV18 and TRBJ1-1; D gene ambiguous. The germline V and J ends were trimmed by 6 bases and 0 bases, with 8 bases remaining between them. The CDR3 runs 13 residues. Germline V gives CDR1 KGHSH, CDR2 LQKENI. The chain's CDR3 is CASSPTLNTEAFF. In DNA, the CDR3 is TGTGCCAGCTCCCCGACCTTGAACACTGAAGCTTTCTTT.

This clone has only one observation. The gene calls are TRBV27 and TRBJ1-1, with a weak D call TRBD1 (5 bases). V was pared by 6 bases and J by 9 bases, with 14 bases between. The CDR3 covers 12 residues. The germline CDR1 and CDR2 sequences are MNHEY and SMNVEV (reference sequence). The CDR3 bases are TGTGCCAGCAGCCTATCGCGGGGGAAAGCTTTCTTT. It is translated as CASSLSRGKAFF.

This chain links TRBV5-1 with TRBJ1-1, with D unclear. Deletions cut 1 base from V and 3 bases from J, with 13 bases between. The CDR3 is 15 amino acids. Germline lookup yields CDR1 SGHRS and CDR2 YFSETQ. CDR3 in amino acids: CASSLSPGGDTEAFF. The CDR3 nucleotides read TGCGCCAGCAGCTTGAGTCCGGGTGGCGACACTGAAGCTTTCTTT. Full variable domain (missing parts from reference TRBV5-1 and TRBJ1-1): KAGVTQTPRYLIKTRGQQVTLSCSPISGHRSVSWYQQTPGQGLQFLFEYFSETQRNKGNFPGRFSGRQFSNSRSEMNVSTLELGDSALYLCASSLSPGGDTEAFFGQGTRLTVV.

The chain recombines TRBV29-1 with TRBJ2-7; 7 nucleotides agree with TRBD1. Germline V gene lookup returns CDR1 SQVTM and CDR2 ANQGSEA. V lost 6 bases and J lost 2; bases outside the gene matches: 4. This CDR3 comprises 12 residues. In DNA form, the CDR3 reads TGCAGCGTCCGGGACAGAACCTACGAGCAGTACTTC. The encoded protein is CSVRDRTYEQYF.

CDR3 region: CATGSGNQKETQYF. The CDR3 region has the DNA TGTGCCACAGGATCCGGGAACCAAAAAGAGACCCAGTACTTC. V and J are TRBV24-1 and TRBJ2-5, with D possibly matching TRBD2 (5 bases). Germline loops: CDR1 KGHDR, CDR2 SFDVKD. V gave up 10 bases and J gave up 3 bases, with 17 bases separating them. The CDR3 is 14 residues long.

The chain employs TRBV4-2 and TRBJ1-4; TRBD1 aligns across 7 bases. The trim removed 5 bases at V and 0 bases at J, leaving 6 bases unmatched. The CDR3 runs to 16 residues. Germline V gene sequence: CDR1 LGHNA, CDR2 YNFKEQ. CDR3 residues: CASSTSQGTTNEKLFF. The DNA for the CDR3 is TGTGCCAGCAGCACTTCACAGGGGACAACTAATGAAAAACTGTTTTTT.

The rearrangement links TRBV14 to TRBJ2-2; D gene ambiguous. CDR3 length: 14 amino acids. Germline assignment: CDR1 SGHDN and CDR2 FVKESK. The germline V and J ends were trimmed by 2 bases and 3 bases, with 7 bases remaining between them. The CDR3 nucleotides are TGTGCCAGCAGCCAATTTTTGGACACCGGGGAGCTGTTTTTT. Its protein is CASSQFLDTGELFF. Combining the CDR3 with reference TRBV14 and TRBJ2-2 gives the whole variable domain EAGVTQFPSHSVIEKGQTVTLRCDPISGHDNLYWYRRVMGKEIKFLLHFVKESKQDESGMPNNRFLAERTGGTYSTLKVQPAELEDSGVYFCASSQFLDTGELFFGEGSRLTVL.

This chain links TRBV12-3 or TRBV12-4 with TRBJ1-3; maybe TRBD1 (5 bases). The V end was cut by 5 bases, the J end by 3 bases, with 8 bases between. The CDR3 has 13 amino acids. The DNA of the CDR3 is TGTGCCAGCAGTCCAACAGGTGGAAACACCATATATTTT. Translating it yields CASSPTGGNTIYF.

This rearrangement joins TRBV10-1 to TRBJ1-5; D call uncertain. V shed 3 bases and J shed 4 bases, with 7 bases lying between them. The CDR3 has 13 residues. Germline values: CDR1 WNHNN, CDR2 SYGVQD (reference sequence). The CDR3 loop is CASSDRANQPQHF. The DNA for the CDR3 is TGCGCCAGCAGTGACCGAGCAAATCAGCCCCAGCATTTT.

V usage is TRBV19 and J usage is TRBJ1-5; TRBD1 aligns across 7 bases. The germline CDR1 and CDR2 sequences are LNHDA and SQIVND (reference sequence). V shed 3 bases, J shed 1 base, and the junction held 9 bases outside the gene matches. The CDR3 is made up of 17 amino acids. CDR3: CASSMSGTALSNQPQHF. CDR3 nucleotides: TGTGCCAGTAGTATGTCTGGGACAGCCTTAAGCAATCAGCCCCAGCATTTT.

The V gene is TRBV28, the J gene TRBJ1-5; D not resolved. Per the germline V gene, CDR1 is MDHEN and CDR2 is SYDVKM. The CDR3 runs 11 residues. V gave up 5 bases and J gave up 7 bases, with 6 bases separating them. CDR3 loop: CASSRGQPQHF. For the CDR3, the DNA is TGTGCCAGCAGTAGAGGGCAGCCCCAGCATTTT.

This clone was seen only once. The chain employs TRBV9 and TRBJ2-1; TRBD2 aligns across 8 bases. V lost 0 bases to trimming and J lost 8 bases; unmatched junction nucleotides: 4. Germline V gene lookup returns CDR1 SGDLS and CDR2 YYNGEE. The CDR3 is made up of 14 amino acids. CDR3 sequence (DNA): TGTGCCAGCAGCGTAGACGGGGGGGCCGATGAGCAGTTCTTC. It encodes CASSVDGGADEQFF.

The chain recombines TRBV6-6 with TRBJ2-2; D is unclear. The ends were cut back, 6 bases at V and 7 bases at J, with 12 bases in the middle. Germline V gene lookup returns CDR1 MNHNY and CDR2 SVGAGI (reference sequence). This CDR3 has 13 residues. CDR3 in amino acids: CASSPLSGGELFF. The CDR3 DNA follows: TGTGCCAGCAGCCCCCTTTCGGGCGGGGAGCTGTTTTTT.

The chain couples TRBV10-2 to TRBJ2-3; unclear D gene. The length of the CDR3 is 13 residues. Trimming took off 0 bases at V and 7 bases at J, with 8 bases between the two ends. Germline V CDR1 and CDR2: WSHSY, SAAADI. CDR3 loop: CASSESGGNTQYF. The CDR3, as DNA: TGCGCCAGCAGTGAGTCGGGTGGGAATACGCAGTATTTT.

J is TRBJ1-6 and V is TRBV14; D gene ambiguous. V was trimmed by 0 bases and J by 11 bases, leaving 11 bases between them. The V gene's germline CDR1 is SGHDN and CDR2 FVKESK. The CDR3 spans 14 residues. The DNA for the CDR3 is TGTGCCAGCAGCCAAGAGAGGGCAGGCACACCCCTCCACTTT. Protein sequence: CASSQERAGTPLHF.

This clone was observed once. The chain is built from TRBV12-5 and TRBJ1-1, with 7 bases aligning to TRBD1. The CDR3 totals 15 residues. The germline CDR1 and CDR2 sequences are LGHNT and FRNRAP. After removal of 0 bases from V and 4 bases from J, the junction contained 5 bases not matched to a gene. CDR3 sequence: CASGLVVGQLTEAFF. For the CDR3, the DNA is TGTGCTAGTGGTTTGGTCGTGGGACAGCTCACTGAAGCTTTCTTT.

The chain has TRBV12-3 or TRBV12-4 and TRBJ2-3; D is possibly TRBD2 (6 bases). The CDR3 has 13 amino acids. V lost 10 bases to trimming and J lost 2 bases, with 13 bases between them. CDR3 DNA sequence: TGTGCCACCCAGCTAGCGTACACAGATACGCAGTATTTT. This translates into CATQLAYTDTQYF.

This clone showed up just once. The chain employs TRBV9 and TRBJ1-2; a possible D gene is TRBD1 (5 bases). Germline V gene lookup returns CDR1 SGDLS and CDR2 YYNGEE. Trimming took off 4 bases at V and 3 bases at J, with 16 bases between the two ends. The CDR3 runs 15 residues. In DNA, the CDR3 is TGTGCCAGCAGCCCTATGGAGGGGCCGTACTATGGCTACACCTTC. Its translation: CASSPMEGPYYGYTF.

Remarks on this clone: The CDR3 does not end in the conserved phenylalanine or tryptophan, so this is likely a read error. The chain has TRBV2 and TRBJ1-2; 8 bases fit TRBD1. CDR3 size: 14 residues. Germline loops: CDR1 SNHLY, CDR2 FYNNEI. V shed 2 bases and J 5 bases; nucleotides not matched to a gene: 4. This CDR3 is CASSEWGQEYGYTL. CDR3 in DNA: TGTGCCAGCAGTGAATGGGGACAGGAGTATGGCTACACCCTC.

This chain connects TRBV6-6 to TRBJ1-5; 8 bases are shared with TRBD1. Germline CDR1 and CDR2: MNHNY and SVGAGI (reference sequence). The ends lost 6 bases at V and 4 bases at J; junction bases unmatched: 5. This CDR3 has 14 amino acids. In DNA, the CDR3 is TGTGCCAGCAGACCCGACAGGGGAAATCAGCCCCAGCATTTT. It translates to CASRPDRGNQPQHF.

This clone was observed a few times. The chain is built from TRBV7-9 and TRBJ1-6; D is uncertain. The germline CDR1 and CDR2 sequences are SEHNR and FQNEAQ (reference sequence). This CDR3 has 13 amino acids. V was shortened by 5 bases and J by 7 bases, with 9 bases between the two germline ends. Written as DNA, the CDR3 is TGTGCCAGCAGCGGAAACAGAAATTCACCCCTCCACTTT. This sequence encodes CASSGNRNSPLHF.

The chain combines TRBV27 with TRBJ1-2; possible D gene TRBD1, 6 bases. Trimming pared 5 bases from V and 8 bases from J, leaving 18 bases between. Germline values: CDR1 MNHEY, CDR2 SMNVEV (reference sequence). The CDR3 length is 14 residues. In nucleotides, the CDR3 is TGTGCCAGCAGTCGACCTAACACAGGGATAGGCTACACCTTC. It codes for CASSRPNTGIGYTF.

The chain combines TRBV18 with TRBJ1-6, with 10 bases identical to TRBD1. The CDR3 runs 20 residues. The germline V gene has CDR1 KGHSH and CDR2 LQKENI. Trimming at V came to 3 bases and at J to 8 bases, leaving 19 bases not matched to a gene. The CDR3 DNA reads TGTGCCAGCTCACCCTTAAATCAAAACTTACCGGGACAGGGGCATTCACCCCTCCACTTT. Amino acid sequence: CASSPLNQNLPGQGHSPLHF.